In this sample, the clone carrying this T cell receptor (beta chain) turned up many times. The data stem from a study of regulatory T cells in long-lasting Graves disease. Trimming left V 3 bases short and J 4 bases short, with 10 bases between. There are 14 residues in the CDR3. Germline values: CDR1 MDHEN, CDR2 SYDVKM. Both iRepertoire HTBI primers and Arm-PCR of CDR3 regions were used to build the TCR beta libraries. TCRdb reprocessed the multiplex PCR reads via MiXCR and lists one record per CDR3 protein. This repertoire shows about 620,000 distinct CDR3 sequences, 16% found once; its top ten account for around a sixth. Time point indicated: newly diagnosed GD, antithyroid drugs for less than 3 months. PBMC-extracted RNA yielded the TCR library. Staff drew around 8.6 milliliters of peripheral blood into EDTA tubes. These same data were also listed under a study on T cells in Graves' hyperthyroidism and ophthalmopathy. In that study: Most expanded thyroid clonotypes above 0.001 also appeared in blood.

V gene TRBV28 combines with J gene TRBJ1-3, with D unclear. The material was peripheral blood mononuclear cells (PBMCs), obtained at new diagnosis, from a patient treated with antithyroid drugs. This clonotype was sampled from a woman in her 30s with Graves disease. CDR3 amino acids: CASSLSALGNTIYF. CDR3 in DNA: TGTGCCAGCAGTTTGTCGGCCTTGGGAAACACCATATATTTT. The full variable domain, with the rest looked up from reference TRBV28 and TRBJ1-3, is DVKVTQSSRYLVKRTGEKVFLECVQDMDHENMFWYRQDPGLGLRLIYFSYDVKMKEKGDIPEGYSVSREKKERFSLILESASTNQTSMYLCASSLSALGNTIYFGEGSWLTVV.